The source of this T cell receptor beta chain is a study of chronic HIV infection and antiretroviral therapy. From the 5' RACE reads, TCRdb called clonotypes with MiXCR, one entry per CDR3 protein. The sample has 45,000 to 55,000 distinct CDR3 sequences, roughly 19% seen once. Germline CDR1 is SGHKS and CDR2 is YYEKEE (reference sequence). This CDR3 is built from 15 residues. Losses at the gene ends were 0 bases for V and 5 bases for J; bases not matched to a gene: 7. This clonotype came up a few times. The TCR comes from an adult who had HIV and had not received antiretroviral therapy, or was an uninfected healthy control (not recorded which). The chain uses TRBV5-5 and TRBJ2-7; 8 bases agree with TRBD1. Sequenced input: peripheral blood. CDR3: CASSLVGQGRNEQYF. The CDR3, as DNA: TGTGCCAGCAGCTTGGTAGGACAGGGTCGGAACGAGCAGTACTTC.